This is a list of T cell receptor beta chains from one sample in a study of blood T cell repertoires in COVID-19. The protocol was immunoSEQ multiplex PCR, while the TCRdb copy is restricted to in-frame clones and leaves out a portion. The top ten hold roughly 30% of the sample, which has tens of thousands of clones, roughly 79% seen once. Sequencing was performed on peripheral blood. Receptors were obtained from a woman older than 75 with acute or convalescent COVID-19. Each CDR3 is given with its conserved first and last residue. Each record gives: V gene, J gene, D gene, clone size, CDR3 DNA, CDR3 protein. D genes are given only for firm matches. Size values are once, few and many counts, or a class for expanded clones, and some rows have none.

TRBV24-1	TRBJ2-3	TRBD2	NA	TGTGCCACCGGGGACTATACCACAGATACGCAGTATTTT	CATGDYTTDTQYF
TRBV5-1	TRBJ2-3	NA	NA	TGCGCCAGCAGCTTGGACAGGGGCACAGATACGCAGTATTTT	CASSLDRGTDTQYF
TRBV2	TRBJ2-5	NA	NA	TGTGCCAGCCGTCCGGCCCAGACTAAAGGAGAGACCCAGTACTTC	CASRPAQTKGETQYF
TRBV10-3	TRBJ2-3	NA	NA	TGTGCCATCAGAGACCGGGACTCTGGCACAGATACGCAGTATTTT	CAIRDRDSGTDTQYF
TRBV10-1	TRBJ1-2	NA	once	TGCGCCAGCAGTGCGGGCAGGGCCTATGGCTACACCTTC	CASSAGRAYGYTF
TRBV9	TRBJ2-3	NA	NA	TGTGCCAGCAGCGTAGGCGGGGTTTCAGATACGCAGTATTTT	CASSVGGVSDTQYF
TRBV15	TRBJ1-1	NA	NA	TGTGCCACCAGCAGAGATCGGTCAGGGATGACTGAAGCTTTCTTT	CATSRDRSGMTEAFF
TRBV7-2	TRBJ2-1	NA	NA	TGTGCCAGCAGCTTAGGTAGGCAGGGGTATGAGCAGTTCTTC	CASSLGRQGYEQFF
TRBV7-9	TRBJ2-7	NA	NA	TGTGCCAGCAGCTCCTCGCGGGTCGGCGAGCAGTACTTC	CASSSSRVGEQYF
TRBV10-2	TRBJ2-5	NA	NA	TGCGCCAGCAGTGAGTACAGGGAAGAGACCCAGTACTTC	CASSEYREETQYF
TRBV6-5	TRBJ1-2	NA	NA	TGTGCCAGCAGTTACGCCAGTACTAACTATGGCTACACCTTC	CASSYASTNYGYTF
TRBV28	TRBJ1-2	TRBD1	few	TGTGCCAGCAGTCCTGGACAGGGGGCGGGCTATGGCTACACCTTC	CASSPGQGAGYGYTF
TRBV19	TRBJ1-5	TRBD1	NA	TGTGCCAGTAGTATCGGACAGGTCAATCAGCCCCAGCATTTT	CASSIGQVNQPQHF
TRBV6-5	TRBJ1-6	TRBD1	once	TGTGCCAGCAGACCCTCGACAGGGTCTAATTCACCCCTCCACTTT	CASRPSTGSNSPLHF
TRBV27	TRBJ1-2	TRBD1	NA	TGTGCCAGCAGTTGGATCGGACAGGGACCAATGGCCTATGGCTACACCTTC	CASSWIGQGPMAYGYTF
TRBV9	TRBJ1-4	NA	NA	TGTGCCAGCAGCCCAGGCTCGGTATCGGGAGAAAAACTGTTTTTT	CASSPGSVSGEKLFF
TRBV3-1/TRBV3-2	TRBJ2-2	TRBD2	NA	TGTGCCAGCAGCCAAGCGGGAGGGGGACCCGGGGAGCTGTTTTTT	CASSQAGGGPGELFF
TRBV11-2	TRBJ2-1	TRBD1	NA	TGTGCCAGCAAACCGGACAGGGACTACAATGAGCAGTTCTTC	CASKPDRDYNEQFF
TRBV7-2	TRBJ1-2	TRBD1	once	TGTGCCAGCAGCCCCTTGGGGACAGATGGCTACACCTTC	CASSPLGTDGYTF
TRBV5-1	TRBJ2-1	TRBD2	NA	TGCGCCAGCCGCACGCTAGCGGGAGGTTCCTACAATGAGCAGTTCTTC	CASRTLAGGSYNEQFF
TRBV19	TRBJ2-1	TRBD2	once	TGTGCCAGTAGAACTAGCGCCCGGTGGGATGAGCAGTTCTTC	CASRTSARWDEQFF
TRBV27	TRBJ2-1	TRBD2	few	TGTGCCAGCAGTTCGGGACTAGCGGGAGGCGGTGAGCAGTTCTTC	CASSSGLAGGGEQFF
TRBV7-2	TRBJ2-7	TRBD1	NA	TGTGCCAGCAGCTTCATCGGACAGGCCTACGAGCAGTACTTC	CASSFIGQAYEQYF
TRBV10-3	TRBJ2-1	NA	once	TGTGCCATCAGTGAAGGATGGAGCTCCTACAATGAGCAGTTCTTC	CAISEGWSSYNEQFF
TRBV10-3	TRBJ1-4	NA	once	TGTGCCATCAGCCAACGGGGAGGAGAAAAACTGTTTTTT	CAISQRGGEKLFF
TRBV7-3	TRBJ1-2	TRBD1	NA	TGTGCCAGCAGCTTAGACAGGGGAGGCGGCTACACCTTC	CASSLDRGGGYTF
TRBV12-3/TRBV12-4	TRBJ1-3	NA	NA	TGTGCCAGCAGTTTAAGGGGTGGAAACACCATATATTTT	CASSLRGGNTIYF
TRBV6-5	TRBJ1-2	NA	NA	TGTGCCAGCTGTATTACAGAATCCTATGGCTACACCTTC	CASCITESYGYTF
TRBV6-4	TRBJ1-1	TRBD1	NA	TGTGCCAGCAGGGGACAGGCAGGGAACACTGAAGCTTTCTTT	CASRGQAGNTEAFF
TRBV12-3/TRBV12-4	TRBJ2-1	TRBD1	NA	TGTGCCAGCAGTCGGGGACAGAATGAGCAGTTCTTC	CASSRGQNEQFF
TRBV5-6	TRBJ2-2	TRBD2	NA	TGTGCCAGCAGCCTAGGACTAGCCCCGAACACCGGGGAGCTGTTTTTT	CASSLGLAPNTGELFF
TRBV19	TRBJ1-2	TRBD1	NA	TGTGCCAGTAGTTCCGACAGGGGGAAATTCTTGGACACCTTC	CASSSDRGKFLDTF
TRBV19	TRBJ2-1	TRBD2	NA	TGTGCCAGTAGTATAGATGGCGGGAGCTACAATGAGCAGTTCTTC	CASSIDGGSYNEQFF
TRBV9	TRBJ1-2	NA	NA	TGTGCCAGCAGCGTAGGGGAGGCGAACTATGGCTACACCTTC	CASSVGEANYGYTF
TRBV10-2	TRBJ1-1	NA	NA	TGCGGCAGCAAAGGGTGGGGGGTGAACACTGAAGCTTTCTTT	CGSKGWGVNTEAFF
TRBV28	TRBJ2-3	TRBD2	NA	TGTGCCAGCAGTTTATCCGGTAGCGGGAGGTCGGATACGCAGTATTTT	CASSLSGSGRSDTQYF
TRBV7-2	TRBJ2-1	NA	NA	TGTGCCAGCAGCTTAGGTTGGGCTCCGAACAATGAGCAGTTCTTC	CASSLGWAPNNEQFF
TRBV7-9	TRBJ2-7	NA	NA	TGTGCCAGCAGCCAACCGGCCCAGAGTGGCGGGACTGCCTACGAGCAGTACTTC	CASSQPAQSGGTAYEQYF
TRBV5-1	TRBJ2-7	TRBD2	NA	TGCGCCAGCAGGCGGACTAGCGGGCCATTGGGGGAGCAGTACTTC	CASRRTSGPLGEQYF
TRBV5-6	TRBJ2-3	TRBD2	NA	TGTGCCAGCAGCTTTGTAAGCGGGAACACAGATACGCAGTATTTT	CASSFVSGNTDTQYF
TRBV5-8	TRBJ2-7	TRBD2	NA	TGTGCCAGCAGCTGGAAGGCGGCGGGACTAGCGTCTTACGAGCAGTACTTC	CASSWKAAGLASYEQYF
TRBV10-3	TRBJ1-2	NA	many	TGTGCCATCAGTCCAAATAACTATGGCTACACCTTC	CAISPNNYGYTF
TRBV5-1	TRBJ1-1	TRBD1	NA	TGCGCCAGCAGCAAGGGACAGTCTAACAAAGAAGCTTTCTTT	CASSKGQSNKEAFF
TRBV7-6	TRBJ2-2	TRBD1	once	TGTGCCAGCAGATTAGGAGGGACAGGGGTCCCCGGGGAGCTGTTTTTT	CASRLGGTGVPGELFF
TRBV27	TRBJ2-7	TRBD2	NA	TGTGCCAGCAGTTTCTCTAGCGGGAGGGCCTATTCTTACAAGCAGTACTTC	CASSFSSGRAYSYKQYF
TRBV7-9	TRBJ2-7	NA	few	TGTGCCAGCAGCCTTGACCAGGGTGGGGCCTACGAGCAGTACTTC	CASSLDQGGAYEQYF
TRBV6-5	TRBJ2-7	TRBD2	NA	TGTGCCAGCAGGCGGGGGAGCTCCTACGAGCAGTACTTC	CASRRGSSYEQYF
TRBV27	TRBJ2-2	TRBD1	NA	TGTGCCAGCAGTTTGACAGGGGAAACCGGGGAGCTGTTTTTT	CASSLTGETGELFF